This entry lists 7 T cell receptor beta chains sequenced from one sample in a study of cytomegalovirus exposure and HLA in healthy donors. The primer mix had 60 Vbeta and 13 Jbeta primers. Profiled with immunoSEQ multiplex PCR; TCRdb holds only in-frame clones, not every one. Counted here are 120,000 to 150,000 clones, nearly 80% occurring once; the ten biggest clones make up 1.5% to 2%. The sequenced material came from PBMCs. These receptors were obtained from a woman aged 30 to 39 in good health and CMV-seronegative.

This clone was found once. The chain has TRBV6-1 and TRBJ2-3; D is perhaps TRBD2 (5 bases). Germline V gene sequence: CDR1 MNHNS, CDR2 SASEGT. The CDR3 contains 15 residues. The V gene lost 7 bases and the J gene lost 0 bases, with 14 bases spanning the gap. CDR3 protein: CASTERFGSTDTQYF. CDR3 nucleotides: TGTGCCAGCACCGAGCGGTTCGGAAGCACAGATACGCAGTATTTT.

The gene calls are TRBV11-2 and TRBJ2-7; 7 nucleotides line up with TRBD1. Per the germline V gene, CDR1 is SGHAT and CDR2 is FQNNGV. The CDR3 runs 15 residues. The junction had 5 bases not matched to a gene; V was cut back by 3 bases and J by 0 bases. The CDR3 loop is CASSLSGQASYEQYF. The CDR3, as DNA: TGTGCCAGCAGCTTGAGCGGACAGGCCTCCTACGAGCAGTACTTC. Full variable domain (outside the CDR3, taken from reference TRBV11-2 and TRBJ2-7): EAGVAQSPRYKIIEKRQSVAFWCNPISGHATLYWYQQILGQGPKLLIQFQNNGVVDDSQLPKDRFSAERLKGVDSTLKIQPAKLEDSAVYLCASSLSGQASYEQYFGPGTRLTVT.

The rearrangement joins TRBV4-2 to TRBJ1-2; D remains unclear. Trimming stripped 1 base from V and 6 bases from J, with 9 bases between. CDR1 LGHNA and CDR2 YNFKEQ come from the germline V gene. The CDR3 is 13 residues long. CDR3 loop: CASSQVGQDGYTF. CDR3 in DNA: TGTGCCAGCAGCCAAGTCGGCCAGGATGGCTACACCTTC.

This clone was counted a single time. The chain combines TRBV5-6 with TRBJ2-1, with no clear D. The V end was cut by 6 bases, the J end by 0 bases, with 13 bases between. The germline V gene encodes CDR1 SGHDT and CDR2 YYEEEE. This CDR3 is 15 amino acids long. CDR3 protein: CASTLPSPSYNEQFF. The DNA of the CDR3 is TGTGCCAGCACCCTACCTTCGCCCTCCTACAATGAGCAGTTCTTC. Drawing the rest from reference TRBV5-6 and TRBJ2-1, the complete variable domain is DAGVTQSPTHLIKTRGQQVTLRCSPKSGHDTVSWYQQALGQGPQFIFQYYEEEERQRGNFPDRFSGHQFPNYSSELNVNALLLGDSALYLCASTLPSPSYNEQFFGPGTRLTVL.

Regarding this clone: Here the CDR3 omits its conserved ending phenylalanine or tryptophan, so a read error is the likely source. The V and J genes are TRBV7-6 and TRBJ1-1, with 7 bases aligning to TRBD1. The CDR3 extends over 15 amino acids. The germline gives CDR1 SGHVS, CDR2 FNYEAQ. The V gene end was trimmed by 2 bases and the J gene end by 8 bases; junction bases not matched to a gene: 11. CDR3: CASSLSGTVSGEAFC. The CDR3 DNA sequence: TGTGCCAGCAGCTTATCGGGGACAGTCAGTGGGGAAGCTTTCTGT.

V gene TRBV6-5 combines with J gene TRBJ2-5, with 9 nucleotides matching TRBD2. Germline trimming cut 4 bases from V and 4 bases from J; bases unmatched to any gene: 10. The CDR3 runs to 16 residues. Germline-derived CDR1 and CDR2 are MNHEY and SVGAGI. Here the CDR3 reads CASSLGASGAGETQYF. CDR3 nucleotide sequence: TGTGCCAGCAGTTTGGGGGCTAGCGGGGCCGGAGAGACCCAGTACTTC.

The chain is built from TRBV7-3 and TRBJ2-6; 9 bases map to TRBD2. J was trimmed by 4 bases and V by 3 bases; bases with no gene match: 4. The CDR3 covers 16 residues. Germline CDR1 is SGHTA and CDR2 is FQGTGA. The CDR3 region is CASSFAGGVGANVLTF. The CDR3 DNA sequence: TGTGCCAGCAGCTTTGCGGGGGGGGTAGGGGCCAACGTCCTGACTTTC.